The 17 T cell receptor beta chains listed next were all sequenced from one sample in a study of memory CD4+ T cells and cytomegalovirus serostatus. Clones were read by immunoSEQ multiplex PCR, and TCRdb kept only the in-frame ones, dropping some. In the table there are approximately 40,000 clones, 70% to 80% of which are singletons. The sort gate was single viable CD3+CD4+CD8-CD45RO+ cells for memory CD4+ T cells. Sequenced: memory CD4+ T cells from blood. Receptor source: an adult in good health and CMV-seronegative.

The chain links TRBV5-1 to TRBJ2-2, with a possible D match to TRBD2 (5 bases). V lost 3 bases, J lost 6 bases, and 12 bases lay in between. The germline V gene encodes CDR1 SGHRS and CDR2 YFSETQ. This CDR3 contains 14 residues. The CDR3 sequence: CASSSTDSAGELFF. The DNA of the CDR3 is TGCGCCAGCAGCTCGACGGACTCTGCCGGGGAGCTGTTTTTT. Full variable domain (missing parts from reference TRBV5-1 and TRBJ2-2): KAGVTQTPRYLIKTRGQQVTLSCSPISGHRSVSWYQQTPGQGLQFLFEYFSETQRNKGNFPGRFSGRQFSNSRSEMNVSTLELGDSALYLCASSSTDSAGELFFGEGSRLTVL.

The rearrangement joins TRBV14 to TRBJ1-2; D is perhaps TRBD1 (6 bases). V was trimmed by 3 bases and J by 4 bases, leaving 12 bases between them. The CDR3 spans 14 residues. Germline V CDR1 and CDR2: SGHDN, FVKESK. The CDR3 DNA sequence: TGTGCCAGCAGCCAGACCATGGACAGCTATGGCTACACCTTC. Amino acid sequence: CASSQTMDSYGYTF.

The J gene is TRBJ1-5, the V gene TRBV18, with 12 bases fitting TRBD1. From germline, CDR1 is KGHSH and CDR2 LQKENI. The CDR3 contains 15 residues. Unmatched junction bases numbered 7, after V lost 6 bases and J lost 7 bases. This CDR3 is CASSRDRGQEQPQHF. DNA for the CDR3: TGTGCCAGCTCTCGGGACAGGGGGCAGGAACAGCCCCAGCATTTT.

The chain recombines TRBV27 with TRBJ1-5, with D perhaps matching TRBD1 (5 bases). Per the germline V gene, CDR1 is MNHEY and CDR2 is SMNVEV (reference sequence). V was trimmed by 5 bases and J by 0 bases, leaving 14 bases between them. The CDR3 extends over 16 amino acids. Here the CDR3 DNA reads TGTGCCAGCAGTCCCCGGGACGGCTATAGCAATCAGCCCCAGCATTTT. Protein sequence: CASSPRDGYSNQPQHF.

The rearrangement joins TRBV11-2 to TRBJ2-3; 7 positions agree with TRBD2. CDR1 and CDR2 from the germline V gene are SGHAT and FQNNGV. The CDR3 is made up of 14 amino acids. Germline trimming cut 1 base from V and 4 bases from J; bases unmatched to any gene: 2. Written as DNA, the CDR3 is TGTGCCAGCAGCTTAGTGGCGGGAGCAGATACGCAGTATTTT. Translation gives CASSLVAGADTQYF.

The CDR3 loop reads CASSPDSGANVLTF. DNA for the CDR3: TGTGCCAGCTCACCGGACTCTGGGGCCAACGTCCTGACTTTC. V is TRBV18 and J is TRBJ2-6; D gene unclear. The V gene lost 3 bases and the J gene lost 0 bases, with 3 bases spanning the gap. Germline V CDR1 and CDR2: KGHSH, LQKENI. This CDR3 is built from 14 residues.

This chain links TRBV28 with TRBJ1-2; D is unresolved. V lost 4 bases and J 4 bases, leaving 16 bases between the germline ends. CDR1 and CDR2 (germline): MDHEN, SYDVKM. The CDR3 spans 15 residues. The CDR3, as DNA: TGTGCCAGCAGTTCAAGGGCCGCCGGGGTCTATGGCTACACCTTC. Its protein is CASSSRAAGVYGYTF.

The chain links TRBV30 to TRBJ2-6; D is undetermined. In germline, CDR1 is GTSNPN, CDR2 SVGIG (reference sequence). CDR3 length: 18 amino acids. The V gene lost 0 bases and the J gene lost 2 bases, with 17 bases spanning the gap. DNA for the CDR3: TGTGCCTGGAGTGTTCCCAAACTTACAATAACTGGGGCCAACGTCCTGACTTTC. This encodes CAWSVPKLTITGANVLTF. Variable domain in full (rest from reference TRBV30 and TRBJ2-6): SQTIHQWPATLVQPVGSPLSLECTVEGTSNPNLYWYRQAAGRGLQLLFYSVGIGQISSEVPQNLSASRPQDRQFILSSKKLLLSDSGFYLCAWSVPKLTITGANVLTFGAGSRLTVL.

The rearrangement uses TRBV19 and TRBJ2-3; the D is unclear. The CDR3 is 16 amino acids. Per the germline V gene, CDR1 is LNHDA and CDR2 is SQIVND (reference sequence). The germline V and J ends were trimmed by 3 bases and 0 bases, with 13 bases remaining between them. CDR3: CASSIGLDPSTDTQYF. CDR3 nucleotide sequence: TGTGCCAGTAGTATCGGGTTGGATCCTAGCACAGATACGCAGTATTTT.

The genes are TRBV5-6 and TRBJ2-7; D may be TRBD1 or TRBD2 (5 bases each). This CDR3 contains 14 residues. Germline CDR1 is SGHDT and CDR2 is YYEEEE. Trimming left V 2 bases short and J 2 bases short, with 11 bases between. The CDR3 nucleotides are TGTGCCAGCAGCTTTTCGGGACGTACCTACGAGCAGTACTTC. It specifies CASSFSGRTYEQYF.

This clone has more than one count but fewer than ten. The DNA of the CDR3 is TGTGCCAGCAGCCCTCGGACAGGGGGCAACACCGGGGAGCTGTTTTTT. This encodes CASSPRTGGNTGELFF. The genes are TRBV4-2 and TRBJ2-2; 11 nucleotides line up with TRBD1. This CDR3 region has 16 residues. Germline V gene sequence: CDR1 LGHNA, CDR2 YNFKEQ. V gave up 4 bases and J gave up 2 bases; unmatched junction bases: 3.

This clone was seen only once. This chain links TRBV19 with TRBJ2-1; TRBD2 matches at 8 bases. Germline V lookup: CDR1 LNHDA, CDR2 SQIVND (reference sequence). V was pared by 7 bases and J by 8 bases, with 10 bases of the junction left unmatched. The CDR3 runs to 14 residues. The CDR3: CASTPREGPYEQFF. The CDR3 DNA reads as TGTGCCAGTACTCCCCGGGAGGGCCCCTATGAGCAGTTCTTC.

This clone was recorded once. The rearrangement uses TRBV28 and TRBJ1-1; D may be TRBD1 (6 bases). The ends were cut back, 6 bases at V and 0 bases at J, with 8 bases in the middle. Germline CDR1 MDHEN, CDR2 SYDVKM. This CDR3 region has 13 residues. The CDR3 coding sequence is TGTGCCAGCAGCCGACAGGTGAACACTGAAGCTTTCTTT. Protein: CASSRQVNTEAFF.

The CDR3 bases are TGCGCCAGCAGCCGGGGAACCACGGAGACAGATACGCAGTATTTT. It codes for CASSRGTTETDTQYF. V is TRBV4-3 and J is TRBJ2-3; D not resolved. The germline V gene has CDR1 LGHNA and CDR2 YSLEER. This CDR3 contains 15 residues. Trimming pared 4 bases from V and 3 bases from J, leaving 14 bases between.

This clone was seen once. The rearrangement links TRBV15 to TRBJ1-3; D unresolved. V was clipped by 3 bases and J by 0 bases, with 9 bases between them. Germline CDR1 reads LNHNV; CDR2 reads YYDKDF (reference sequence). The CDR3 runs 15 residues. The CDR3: CATSRAASSGNTIYF. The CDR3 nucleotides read TGTGCCACCAGCAGGGCAGCTAGCTCTGGAAACACCATATATTTT.

This CDR3 is CASSSWGLAASTDTQYF. DNA of the CDR3: TGTGCCAGTAGTTCCTGGGGGCTAGCAGCTAGCACAGATACGCAGTATTTT. This sequence joins TRBV19 and TRBJ2-3, with a tentative D call TRBD1 (6 bases). The length of the CDR3 is 17 residues. V gave up 5 bases and J gave up 0 bases, with 18 bases separating them. The V gene's germline CDR1 is LNHDA and CDR2 SQIVND (reference sequence).

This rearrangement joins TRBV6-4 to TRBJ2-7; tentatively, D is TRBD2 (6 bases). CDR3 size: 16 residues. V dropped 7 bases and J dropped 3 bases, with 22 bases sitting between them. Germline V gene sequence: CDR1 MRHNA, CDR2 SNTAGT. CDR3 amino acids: CASNCRRGPTFYEQYF. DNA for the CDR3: TGTGCCAGCAACTGTAGGAGGGGCCCTACGTTCTACGAGCAGTACTTC.